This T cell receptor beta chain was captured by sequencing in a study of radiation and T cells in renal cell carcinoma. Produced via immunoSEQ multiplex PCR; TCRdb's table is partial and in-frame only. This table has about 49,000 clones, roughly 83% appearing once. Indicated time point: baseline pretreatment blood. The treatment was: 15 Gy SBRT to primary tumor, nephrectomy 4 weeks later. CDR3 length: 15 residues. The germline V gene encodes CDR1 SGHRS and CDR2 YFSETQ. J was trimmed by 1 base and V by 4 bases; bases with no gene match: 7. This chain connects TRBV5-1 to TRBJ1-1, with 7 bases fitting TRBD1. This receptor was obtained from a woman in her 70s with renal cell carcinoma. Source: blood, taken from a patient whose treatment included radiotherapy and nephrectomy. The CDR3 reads CASSAVPGGNTEAFF. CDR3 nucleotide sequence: TGCGCCAGCAGCGCGGTCCCAGGGGGGAACACTGAAGCTTTCTTT. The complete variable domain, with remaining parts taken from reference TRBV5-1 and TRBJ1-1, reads KAGVTQTPRYLIKTRGQQVTLSCSPISGHRSVSWYQQTPGQGLQFLFEYFSETQRNKGNFPGRFSGRQFSNSRSEMNVSTLELGDSALYLCASSAVPGGNTEAFFGQGTRLTVV.